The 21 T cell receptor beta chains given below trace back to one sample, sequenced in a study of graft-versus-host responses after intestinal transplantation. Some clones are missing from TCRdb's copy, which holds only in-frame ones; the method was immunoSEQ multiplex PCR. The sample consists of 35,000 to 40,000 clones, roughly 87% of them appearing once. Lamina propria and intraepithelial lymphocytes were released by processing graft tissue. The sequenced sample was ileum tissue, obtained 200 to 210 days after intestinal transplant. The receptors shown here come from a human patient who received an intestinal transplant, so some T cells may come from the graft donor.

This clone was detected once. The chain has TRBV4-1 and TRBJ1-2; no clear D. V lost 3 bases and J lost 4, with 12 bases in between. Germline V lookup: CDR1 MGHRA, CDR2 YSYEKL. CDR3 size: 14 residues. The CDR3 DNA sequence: TGCGCCAGCAGCCAGGGGATGCGGACCTATGGCTACACCTTC. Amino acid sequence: CASSQGMRTYGYTF.

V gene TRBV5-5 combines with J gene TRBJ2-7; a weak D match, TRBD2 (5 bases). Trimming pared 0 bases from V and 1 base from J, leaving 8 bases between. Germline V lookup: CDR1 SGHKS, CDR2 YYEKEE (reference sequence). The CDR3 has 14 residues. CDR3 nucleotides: TGTGCCAGCAGCTTGGCCGGAGGTTCCTACGAGCAGTACTTC. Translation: CASSLAGGSYEQYF.

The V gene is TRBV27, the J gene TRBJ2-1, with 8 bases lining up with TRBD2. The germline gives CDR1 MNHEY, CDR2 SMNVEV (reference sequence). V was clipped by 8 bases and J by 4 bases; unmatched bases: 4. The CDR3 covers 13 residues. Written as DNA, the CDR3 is TGTGCCAGCTCGACTAGCGAATACAATGAGCAGTTCTTC. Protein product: CASSTSEYNEQFF.

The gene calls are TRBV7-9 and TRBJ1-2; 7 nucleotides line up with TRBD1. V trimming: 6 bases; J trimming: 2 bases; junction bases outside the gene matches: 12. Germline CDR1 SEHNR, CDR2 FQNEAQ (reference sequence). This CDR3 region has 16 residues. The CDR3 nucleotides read TGTGCCAGCAGATCGGGACAGCCAACACCCAACTATGGCTACACCTTC. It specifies CASRSGQPTPNYGYTF.

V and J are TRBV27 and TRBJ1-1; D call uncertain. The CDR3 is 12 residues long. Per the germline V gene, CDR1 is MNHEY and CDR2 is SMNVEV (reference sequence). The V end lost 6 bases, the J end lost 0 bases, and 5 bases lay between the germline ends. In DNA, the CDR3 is TGTGCCAGCAGAGGGATGAACACTGAAGCTTTCTTT. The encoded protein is CASRGMNTEAFF.

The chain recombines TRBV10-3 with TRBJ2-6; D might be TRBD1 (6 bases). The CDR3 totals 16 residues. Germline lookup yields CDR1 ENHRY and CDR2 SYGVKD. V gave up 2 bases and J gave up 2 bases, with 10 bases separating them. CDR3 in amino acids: CAISETGMPGANVLTF. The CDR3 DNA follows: TGTGCCATCAGTGAGACAGGGATGCCTGGGGCCAACGTCCTGACTTTC.

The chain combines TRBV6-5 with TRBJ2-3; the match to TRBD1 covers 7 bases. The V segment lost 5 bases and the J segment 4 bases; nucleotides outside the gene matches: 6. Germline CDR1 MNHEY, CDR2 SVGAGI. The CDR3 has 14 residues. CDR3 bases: TGTGCCAGCAGTCCCCAGACAGGGTCAGATACGCAGTATTTT. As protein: CASSPQTGSDTQYF.

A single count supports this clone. This CDR3 reads CASRTRLANTEAFF. CDR3 in DNA: TGTGCCAGCAGGACCCGGTTAGCGAACACTGAAGCTTTCTTT. The chain carries TRBV25-1 and TRBJ1-1; D is unresolved. Germline V gene sequence: CDR1 MGHDK, CDR2 SYGVNS. Deletions cut 6 bases from V and 1 base from J, with 12 bases between. This CDR3 is built from 14 residues.

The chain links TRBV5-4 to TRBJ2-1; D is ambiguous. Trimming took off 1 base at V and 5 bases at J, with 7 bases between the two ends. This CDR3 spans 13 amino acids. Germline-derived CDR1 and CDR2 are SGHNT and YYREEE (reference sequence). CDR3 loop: CASSLISNNEQFF. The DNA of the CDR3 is TGTGCCAGCAGCTTGATCAGTAACAATGAGCAGTTCTTC.

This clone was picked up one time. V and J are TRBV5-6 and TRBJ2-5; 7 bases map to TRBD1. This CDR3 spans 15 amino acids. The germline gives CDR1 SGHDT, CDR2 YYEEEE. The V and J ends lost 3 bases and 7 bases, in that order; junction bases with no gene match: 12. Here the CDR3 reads CASSSQTGSAWTQYF. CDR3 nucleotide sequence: TGTGCCAGCAGCTCCCAGACAGGGTCTGCGTGGACCCAGTACTTC. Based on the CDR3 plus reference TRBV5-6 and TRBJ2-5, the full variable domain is DAGVTQSPTHLIKTRGQQVTLRCSPKSGHDTVSWYQQALGQGPQFIFQYYEEEERQRGNFPDRFSGHQFPNYSSELNVNALLLGDSALYLCASSSQTGSAWTQYFGPGTRLLVL.

The CDR3: CASSPGQGGAGELFF. In DNA form, the CDR3 reads TGCGCCAGCAGCCCCGGACAGGGGGGCGCCGGGGAGCTGTTTTTT. The J gene is TRBJ2-2, the V gene TRBV5-1, with TRBD1 identical over 10 bases. The germline V gene has CDR1 SGHRS and CDR2 YFSETQ. The CDR3 spans 15 residues. Losses at the gene ends were 4 bases for V and 6 bases for J; bases not matched to a gene: 6. The complete variable domain, with remaining parts taken from reference TRBV5-1 and TRBJ2-2, reads KAGVTQTPRYLIKTRGQQVTLSCSPISGHRSVSWYQQTPGQGLQFLFEYFSETQRNKGNFPGRFSGRQFSNSRSEMNVSTLELGDSALYLCASSPGQGGAGELFFGEGSRLTVL.

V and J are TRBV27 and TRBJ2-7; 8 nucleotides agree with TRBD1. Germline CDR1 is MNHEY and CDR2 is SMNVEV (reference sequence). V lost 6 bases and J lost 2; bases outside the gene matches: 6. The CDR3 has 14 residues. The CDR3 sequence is CASRKTGAPYEQYF. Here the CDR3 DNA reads TGTGCCAGCAGAAAGACAGGGGCCCCCTACGAGCAGTACTTC.

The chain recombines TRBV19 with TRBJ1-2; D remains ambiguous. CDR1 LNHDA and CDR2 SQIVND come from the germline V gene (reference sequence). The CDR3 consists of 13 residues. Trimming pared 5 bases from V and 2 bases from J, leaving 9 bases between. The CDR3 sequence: CASSLGFNYGYTF. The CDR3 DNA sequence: TGTGCCAGTAGTTTGGGGTTCAACTATGGCTACACCTTC.

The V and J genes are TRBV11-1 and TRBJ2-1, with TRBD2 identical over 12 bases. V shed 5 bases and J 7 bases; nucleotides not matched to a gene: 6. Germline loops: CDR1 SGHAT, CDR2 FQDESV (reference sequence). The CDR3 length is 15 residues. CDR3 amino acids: CASSRLAGEGNEQFF. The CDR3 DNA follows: TGTGCCAGCAGCCGACTAGCGGGAGAGGGGAATGAGCAGTTCTTC.

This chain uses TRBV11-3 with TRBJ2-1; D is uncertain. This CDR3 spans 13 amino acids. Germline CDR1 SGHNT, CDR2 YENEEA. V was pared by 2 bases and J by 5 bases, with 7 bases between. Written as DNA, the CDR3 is TGTGCCAGCAGCTTATCGGGTAACAATGAGCAGTTCTTC. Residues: CASSLSGNNEQFF.

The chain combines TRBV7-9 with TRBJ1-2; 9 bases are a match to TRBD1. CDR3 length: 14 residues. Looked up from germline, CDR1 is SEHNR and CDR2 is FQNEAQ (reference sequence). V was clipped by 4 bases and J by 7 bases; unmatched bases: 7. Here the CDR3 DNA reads TGTGCCAGCAGCTCGGACAGGGGACGGGCTGGCTACACCTTC. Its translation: CASSSDRGRAGYTF.

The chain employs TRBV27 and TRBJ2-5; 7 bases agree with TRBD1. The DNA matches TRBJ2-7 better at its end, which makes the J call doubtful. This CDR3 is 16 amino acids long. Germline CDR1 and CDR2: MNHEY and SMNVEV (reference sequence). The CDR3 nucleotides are TGTGCCAGCAGTAAACTGACAGGGCTCGCCGCCTACGAGCAGTACTTC. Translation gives CASSKLTGLAAYEQYF.

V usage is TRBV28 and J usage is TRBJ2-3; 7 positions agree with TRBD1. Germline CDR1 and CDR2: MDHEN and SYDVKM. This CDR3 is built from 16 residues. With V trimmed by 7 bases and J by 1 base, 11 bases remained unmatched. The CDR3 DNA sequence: TGTGCCAGCACCAGGGGAAGGGGGCAGGGCACAGATACGCAGTATTTT. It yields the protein CASTRGRGQGTDTQYF.

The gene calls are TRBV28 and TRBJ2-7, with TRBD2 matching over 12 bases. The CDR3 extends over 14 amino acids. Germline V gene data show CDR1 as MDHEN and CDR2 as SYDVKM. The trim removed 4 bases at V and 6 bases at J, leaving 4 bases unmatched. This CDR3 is CASSSRTSGTEQYF. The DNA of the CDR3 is TGTGCCAGCAGTTCTCGGACTAGCGGGACCGAGCAGTACTTC.

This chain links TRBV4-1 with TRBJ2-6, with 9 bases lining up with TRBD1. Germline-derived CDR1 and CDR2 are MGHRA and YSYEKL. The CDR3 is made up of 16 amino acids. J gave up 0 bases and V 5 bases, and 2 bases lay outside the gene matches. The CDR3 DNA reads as TGCGCCAGCAGCGGGGACAGGGACTCTGGGGCCAACGTCCTGACTTTC. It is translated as CASSGDRDSGANVLTF.

CDR3 in amino acids: CASSFLAGVPSLGEQYF. In DNA, the CDR3 is TGTGCCAGCAGCTTCCTAGCGGGAGTTCCCTCCCTGGGCGAGCAGTACTTC. The chain has TRBV7-9 and TRBJ2-7, with TRBD2 matching over 10 bases. V lost 3 bases to trimming and J lost 6 bases; unmatched junction nucleotides: 14. CDR1 is SEHNR and CDR2 is FQNEAQ in the germline V gene (reference sequence). This CDR3 is built from 17 residues.